This is a list of T cell receptor beta chains from one sample in a study of T and B cells in COVID-19 patients. TCRdb passed the multiplex PCR reads through MiXCR, listing each CDR3 protein once. This table has some 3,500 distinct CDR3 sequences, roughly 28% appearing once. The sequencing input was blood. The origin of the receptors is a human donor with active COVID-19. The donor label of this sample is uncertain. The CDR3 runs from the conserved cysteine through the conserved F or W. Fields, in order: J gene, V gene, clone size, D gene, CDR3 protein, CDR3 DNA. D genes are given only for firm matches. Some rows mark clone size as missing; the rest say once, few, many or name a class of expanded clone.

J: TRBJ1-1
V: TRBV29-1
size: medium-sized
D: NA
CDR3: CSVVGTEAFF
DNA: TGCAGCGTTGTGGGCACTGAAGCTTTCTTT

J: TRBJ1-1
V: TRBV5-6
size: NA
D: NA
CDR3: CASSLDIPAEAFF
DNA: TGTGCCAGCAGCTTGGATATCCCTGCTGAAGCTTTCTTT

J: TRBJ2-3
V: TRBV10-3
size: NA
D: NA
CDR3: CASSQYTTSTDTQYF
DNA: TGCGCCAGCAGTCAGTACACCACTAGCACAGATACGCAGTATTTT

J: TRBJ2-7
V: TRBV13
size: few
D: NA
CDR3: CASSLGLKGSYEQYF
DNA: TGTGCCAGCAGCTTAGGCTTAAAGGGTTCCTACGAGCAGTACTTC

J: TRBJ1-3
V: TRBV10-3
size: NA
D: TRBD1
CDR3: CAISTGAGNTIYF
DNA: TGTGCCATCAGTACAGGGGCTGGAAACACCATATATTTT

J: TRBJ2-1
V: TRBV27
size: medium-sized
D: NA
CDR3: CASRVGNEQFF
DNA: TGTGCCAGCAGGGTTGGGAATGAGCAGTTCTTC

J: TRBJ2-1
V: TRBV7-6
size: few
D: TRBD1
CDR3: CASSLRTGGSISSYNEQFF
DNA: TGTGCCAGCAGCCTAAGGACAGGGGGCTCAATTAGCTCCTACAATGAGCAGTTCTTC

J: TRBJ1-4
V: TRBV5-5
size: medium-sized
D: NA
CDR3: CASGQTGNNEKLFF
DNA: TGTGCCAGCGGTCAAACGGGAAATAATGAAAAACTGTTTTTT

J: TRBJ2-7
V: TRBV4-2
size: NA
D: TRBD1
CDR3: CASSQGGQGIYEQYF
DNA: TGTGCCAGCAGCCAAGGGGGACAGGGGATCTACGAGCAGTACTTC

J: TRBJ2-6
V: TRBV19
size: medium-sized
D: TRBD1
CDR3: CASRDRAGANVLTF
DNA: TGTGCCAGTAGGGACAGGGCTGGGGCCAACGTCCTGACTTTC

J: TRBJ1-1
V: TRBV5-6
size: NA
D: NA
CDR3: CASSADGRRTEAFF
DNA: TGTGCCAGCAGCGCTGACGGGAGAAGGACTGAAGCTTTCTTT

J: TRBJ2-5
V: TRBV10-3
size: few
D: NA
CDR3: CAISGGPPAETQYF
DNA: TGTGCCATCAGTGGGGGTCCACCTGCGGAGACCCAGTACTTC

J: TRBJ1-4
V: TRBV6-5
size: NA
D: NA
CDR3: CASSDRERAQGEKLFF
DNA: TGTGCCAGCAGCGACAGAGAGAGGGCCCAGGGGGAAAAACTGTTTTTT

J: TRBJ1-2
V: TRBV6-1
size: NA
D: NA
CDR3: CASRDRDYGYTF
DNA: TGTGCCAGCAGGGACAGAGACTATGGCTACACCTTC

J: TRBJ1-1
V: TRBV19
size: NA
D: NA
CDR3: CASTRDMLNTEAFF
DNA: TGTGCCAGTACCCGGGACATGTTGAACACTGAAGCTTTCTTT

J: TRBJ1-2
V: TRBV13
size: NA
D: NA
CDR3: CASSRGNYGYTF
DNA: TGTGCCAGCAGTCGGGGGAACTATGGCTACACCTTC

J: TRBJ2-3
V: TRBV7-2
size: NA
D: NA
CDR3: CASSLATGVGTDTQYF
DNA: TGTGCCAGCAGCTTAGCGACCGGGGTAGGCACAGATACGCAGTATTTT

J: TRBJ1-1
V: TRBV6-5
size: NA
D: NA
CDR3: CASSYSMEGNTEAFF
DNA: TGTGCCAGCAGTTACTCGATGGAGGGGAACACTGAAGCTTTCTTT

J: TRBJ1-1
V: TRBV10-3
size: few
D: TRBD1
CDR3: CATSGTGNTEAFF
DNA: TGTGCCACCTCCGGGACAGGGAACACTGAAGCTTTCTTT

J: TRBJ1-4
V: TRBV6-5
size: few
D: NA
CDR3: CASSYRQYPNEKLFF
DNA: TGTGCCAGCAGTTACCGCCAGTACCCTAATGAAAAACTGTTTTTT

J: TRBJ2-7
V: TRBV12-3/TRBV12-4
size: medium-sized
D: NA
CDR3: CASYGQYF
DNA: TGTGCCAGCTACGGGCAGTACTTC

J: TRBJ2-3
V: TRBV29-1
size: NA
D: NA
CDR3: CSVGTDQYF
DNA: TGCAGCGTTGGGACAGATCAGTATTTT

J: TRBJ1-4
V: TRBV12-3/TRBV12-4
size: medium-sized
D: TRBD1
CDR3: CASSSRQGGEKLFF
DNA: TGTGCCAGCAGTTCGCGACAGGGAGGTGAAAAACTGTTTTTT

J: TRBJ1-4
V: TRBV20-1
size: NA
D: NA
CDR3: CSAETGRRNEKLFF
DNA: TGCAGTGCCGAGACGGGACGGCGAAATGAAAAACTGTTTTTT

J: TRBJ1-1
V: TRBV19
size: medium-sized
D: NA
CDR3: CASSIALGPAFF
DNA: TGTGCCAGTAGTATAGCCTTGGGTCCGGCTTTCTTT

J: TRBJ2-2
V: TRBV19
size: medium-sized
D: TRBD1
CDR3: CASGIQGSGELFF
DNA: TGTGCCAGTGGAATACAGGGGTCCGGGGAGCTGTTTTTT

J: TRBJ1-5
V: TRBV27
size: NA
D: TRBD1
CDR3: CASSDRVRQPQHF
DNA: TGTGCCAGCAGTGACAGGGTCCGGCAGCCCCAGCATTTT

J: TRBJ2-3
V: TRBV12-3/TRBV12-4
size: medium-sized
D: NA
CDR3: CASSLVGGEADTQYF
DNA: TGTGCCAGCAGTTTAGTCGGCGGCGAGGCAGATACGCAGTATTTT

J: TRBJ1-2
V: TRBV7-4
size: medium-sized
D: NA
CDR3: CASSLVAGHDYTF
DNA: TGTGCCAGCAGCTTAGTGGCAGGCCATGACTACACCTTC

J: TRBJ1-1
V: TRBV27
size: NA
D: NA
CDR3: CASSPQAGVTEAFF
DNA: TGTGCCAGCAGTCCGCAGGCAGGGGTCACTGAAGCTTTCTTT

J: TRBJ2-7
V: TRBV7-2
size: once
D: TRBD1
CDR3: CASHRVGQGVYEQYF
DNA: TGTGCCAGCCATAGGGTGGGACAGGGAGTCTACGAGCAGTACTTC

J: TRBJ2-1
V: TRBV18
size: NA
D: TRBD1
CDR3: CASSLNRDSTYNEQFF
DNA: TGTGCCAGCTCACTAAACCGGGACAGCACTTACAATGAGCAGTTCTTC

J: TRBJ1-4
V: TRBV12-3/TRBV12-4
size: few
D: NA
CDR3: CASSQDQGEKLFF
DNA: TGTGCCAGCAGTCAAGACCAGGGGGAAAAACTGTTTTTT

J: TRBJ2-2
V: TRBV6-5
size: medium-sized
D: NA
CDR3: CASSLPGGRAESRELFF
DNA: TGTGCCAGCAGCCTTCCGGGGGGCAGGGCAGAGAGCCGGGAGCTGTTTTTT

J: TRBJ2-3
V: TRBV19
size: medium-sized
D: TRBD1
CDR3: CASSHRGTDSDTQYF
DNA: TGTGCCAGTAGTCATAGGGGGACAGATTCAGATACGCAGTATTTT

J: TRBJ2-7
V: TRBV27
size: hyperexpanded
D: NA
CDR3: CASSFMYPHSYEQYF
DNA: TGTGCCAGCAGTTTTATGTATCCTCACTCCTACGAGCAGTACTTC

J: TRBJ2-3
V: TRBV29-1
size: large
D: NA
CDR3: CSVVGQGRTDTQYF
DNA: TGCAGCGTGGTGGGGCAGGGGCGCACAGATACGCAGTATTTT

J: TRBJ1-5
V: TRBV19
size: medium-sized
D: NA
CDR3: CASDAGVFQPQHF
DNA: TGTGCCAGTGACGCAGGGGTATTTCAGCCCCAGCATTTT

J: TRBJ1-1
V: TRBV19
size: few
D: TRBD1
CDR3: CASSSGQGHTEAFF
DNA: TGTGCCAGTAGTTCCGGACAGGGGCACACTGAAGCTTTCTTT

J: TRBJ2-2
V: TRBV6-5
size: medium-sized
D: NA
CDR3: CASSKGGTGELFF
DNA: TGTGCCAGCAGCAAAGGGGGGACCGGGGAGCTGTTTTTT

J: TRBJ2-5
V: TRBV6-5
size: NA
D: NA
CDR3: CASSLQGGPQETQYF
DNA: TGTGCCAGCAGTTTACAGGGGGGGCCCCAAGAGACCCAGTACTTC

J: TRBJ1-2
V: TRBV5-4
size: few
D: NA
CDR3: CASSLVGGNYGYTF
DNA: TGTGCCAGCAGCTTGGTGGGGGGTAACTATGGCTACACCTTC

J: TRBJ1-1
V: TRBV12-3/TRBV12-4
size: NA
D: NA
CDR3: CASIPVGPLNTEAFF
DNA: TGTGCCAGCATCCCCGTCGGGCCCTTGAACACTGAAGCTTTCTTT

J: TRBJ1-5
V: TRBV27
size: few
D: TRBD1
CDR3: CASSWDSNQPQHF
DNA: TGTGCCAGCAGTTGGGACAGTAATCAGCCCCAGCATTTT

J: TRBJ2-1
V: TRBV19
size: medium-sized
D: NA
CDR3: CASSIDAYNEQFF
DNA: TGTGCCAGTAGTATAGATGCCTACAATGAGCAGTTCTTC

J: TRBJ2-3
V: TRBV6-5
size: NA
D: TRBD2
CDR3: CASSPGLAGGTDTQYF
DNA: TGTGCCAGCAGCCCGGGACTAGCGGGGGGAACAGATACGCAGTATTTT

J: TRBJ1-4
V: TRBV6-6
size: medium-sized
D: TRBD1
CDR3: CASSYLTGVQEKLFF
DNA: TGTGCCAGCAGTTACCTTACAGGGGTTCAGGAAAAACTGTTTTTT

J: TRBJ2-2
V: TRBV19
size: medium-sized
D: NA
CDR3: CASSIMGTANTGELFF
DNA: TGTGCCAGTAGTATAATGGGCACCGCGAACACCGGGGAGCTGTTTTTT

J: TRBJ1-1
V: TRBV29-1
size: NA
D: NA
CDR3: CSVRRGETEAFF
DNA: TGCAGCGTTAGGAGGGGGGAAACTGAAGCTTTCTTT

J: TRBJ2-2
V: TRBV5-1
size: NA
D: NA
CDR3: CASSLGHRNTGELFF
DNA: TGCGCCAGCAGCTTGGGTCACAGGAACACCGGGGAGCTGTTTTTT

J: TRBJ1-6
V: TRBV5-5
size: NA
D: NA
CDR3: CASSSLERASINSPLHF
DNA: TGTGCCAGCAGCTCACTGGAGCGGGCCTCTATTAATTCACCCCTCCACTTT

J: TRBJ2-3
V: TRBV5-1
size: few
D: TRBD2
CDR3: CASSRGSSGGAADTQYF
DNA: TGCGCCAGCAGCCGGGGCAGTAGCGGGGGGGCCGCAGATACGCAGTATTTT

J: TRBJ1-6
V: TRBV12-3/TRBV12-4
size: few
D: NA
CDR3: CASSRTGTGSSYNSPLHF
DNA: TGTGCCAGCAGTCGAACCGGTACGGGGAGCTCCTATAATTCACCCCTCCACTTT

J: TRBJ1-2
V: TRBV15
size: large
D: NA
CDR3: CATSPTEYNYGYTF
DNA: TGTGCCACCAGCCCGACGGAATATAACTATGGCTACACCTTC

J: TRBJ1-2
V: TRBV12-3/TRBV12-4
size: NA
D: NA
CDR3: CASSLWEGYGYTF
DNA: TGTGCCAGCAGTCTGTGGGAAGGCTATGGCTACACCTTC